There are many counts of the clone carrying this T cell receptor (beta chain). Its specificity is not known. TCRbeta library construction was performed incorporating unique molecular identifiers. TCRdb re-called the PCR reads through MiXCR, storing one row per CDR3 protein. The repertoire consists of just under 250,000 distinct CDR3 sequences, with around 25% occurring once and the leading ten covering around 2.5%. Germline CDR1 SQVTM, CDR2 ANQGSEA. Trimming stripped 2 bases from V and 6 bases from J, with 9 bases between. CDR3 length: 12 amino acids. The data were obtained in a study of T-cell reconstitution after alpha-beta-depleted transplantation in children. Findings and caveats of the study: Hyperexpanded clones declined; after one year, newly produced T cells mostly supplied diversity.

The rearrangement links TRBV29-1 to TRBJ2-3; D unclear. The receptor was derived from a girl aged 2 to 9 with Fanconi anemia, due to receive a stem cell transplant. The starting material was PBMCs, obtained before TCRalphabeta/CD19-depleted stem cell transplant. The chain's CDR3 is CSVERAPDTQYF. CDR3 bases: TGCAGCGTTGAAAGAGCTCCCGATACGCAGTATTTT.